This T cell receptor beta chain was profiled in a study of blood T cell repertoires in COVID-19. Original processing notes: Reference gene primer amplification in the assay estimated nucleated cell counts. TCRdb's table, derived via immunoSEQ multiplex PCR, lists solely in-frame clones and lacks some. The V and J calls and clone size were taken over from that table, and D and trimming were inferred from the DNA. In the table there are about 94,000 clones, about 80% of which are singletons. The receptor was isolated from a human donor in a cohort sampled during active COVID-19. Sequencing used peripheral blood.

Written as DNA, the CDR3 is TGCGCCAGCAGCTCTCGACTAGCGGGGAACACCGGGGAGCTGTTTTTT. The encoded protein is CASSSRLAGNTGELFF. V is TRBV5-1 and J is TRBJ2-2, with 10 bases fitting TRBD2. The trim removed 3 bases at V and 1 base at J, leaving 3 bases unmatched. The germline V gene has CDR1 SGHRS and CDR2 YFSETQ. The CDR3 totals 16 residues.